This entry features one T cell receptor beta chain sequence. Its specific antigen is unknown. The sample holds no much larger clone one base away, and base qualities are not on file. The sample's time point label, in plain terms: baseline, week 1 (first vaccination visit). This sample's treatment or condition label indicates: pre-vaccination baseline after standard-of-care therapy. Newly diagnosed WHO grade 3 or 4 IDH1-mutant astrocytomas showing loss of nuclear ATRX were present in the donors. The samples were drawn from NOA16, a multicentre, single-arm, open-label phase I trial in Germany that tested a mutant IDH1 peptide vaccine in humans for the first time. Visit V03 blood draws served as the baseline sample for immunogenicity testing. Genomic DNA for TCRB sequencing was isolated from EDTA blood with the DNeasy Blood and Tissue Kit. In the germline V gene, CDR1 corresponds to SGHAT and CDR2 to FQNNGV. The CDR3, from cysteine to phenylalanine, totals 14 residues. Of the read, only the CDR3 DNA is kept; its 42 bases are in frame from base 1. At the junction V is shortened by 5 bases and J by 6 bases; bases outside the gene matches: 8.

The source of the sample is a study of a mutant IDH1 vaccine in newly diagnosed glioma (dated by TCRdb to about 2021). Regarding the research as a whole: Of the approximately 29 treated patients, about 62% were male and about 40% were female, and a mean age of approximately 40 years was recorded. For exploratory analyses, longitudinal TCRB deep sequencing was carried out in roughly 25 treated patients wherever samples were available. Peripheral blood was drawn at six visits: V03 (baseline), V05, V07, V10, V12 and V13. Before enrollment, most patients had been given radiochemotherapy with temozolomide as standard therapy, while the rest had received either radiotherapy alone or temozolomide alone. Study-wide findings and limitations: Pseudoprogression seemed to be unrelated to changes in the top peripheral T cell clonotypes found by TCRB sequencing. Availability determined which PBMC samples were chosen for TCRB deep sequencing. The authors stated that sample limitations prevented analyses of patient blood samples from being reproduced. Vaccine-induced immune responses across multiple MHC alleles were detected in about 93% of patients.

Libraries were made using the immunoSEQ multiplex PCR assay. The hsTCRB Kit was used according to the manufacturer's protocol to amplify rearranged TCR beta chain sequences. An Illumina MiSeq was used to sequence the TCRB libraries. The paper's processing steps were these. The kit vendor's proprietary platform handled demultiplexing, trimming and gene mapping. TCRdb holds this immuneACCESS table with in-frame rearrangements only. Some clones are missing; in checked studies, unresolved V genes explain under half, and the rest has no known cause. V, J and clone size reflect that table, while D and trimming were determined from the DNA. This sample is represented by over 30,000 clones; around 80% of them were singletons. Clones ranked in the top ten supply approximately 9% of the sample.

The receptor's source is a man aged 45-65 years with glioma. Some clones in this sample may be carry-over from other donors' samples. The chain is encoded by TRBV11-2 joined to TRBJ2-7; the junction holds 9 bases that match TRBD2. The sample was peripheral blood mononuclear cells (PBMCs), taken from a glioma patient treated with radiotherapy, temozolomide or both. The bases are TGTGCCAGCAGCATGGCCGGGACTAGCCGCGAGCAGTACTTC. This is translated as CASSMAGTSREQYF.